The rows below give T cell receptor beta chains drawn from one sample of a study of blood T cell repertoires in COVID-19. Data came from immunoSEQ multiplex PCR; TCRdb stores just in-frame clones and leaves some out. The sample records roughly 100,000 clones, 86% being singletons. Sequencing was done on a sample of peripheral blood. The receptors were gathered from a woman aged 80 or over with acute or convalescent COVID-19. Each CDR3 is given with its conserved first and last residue. D genes are given only for firm matches. Size is omitted from some rows. Given values are once, few, many or a class for expanded clones.

cdr3_aa: CASSPDRYSNQPQHF
cdr3_nt: TGTGCCAGCAGTCCGGACAGGTATAGCAATCAGCCCCAGCATTTT
d_call: TRBD1
clone_size: NA
v_call: TRBV2
j_call: TRBJ1-5

cdr3_aa: CASSPRLSTDTQYF
cdr3_nt: TGTGCCAGCAGCCCTAGATTAAGCACAGATACGCAGTATTTT
d_call: NA
clone_size: NA
v_call: TRBV7-9
j_call: TRBJ2-3

cdr3_aa: CASSEGSGGAYEQYF
cdr3_nt: TGTGCCAGCAGCGAGGGGAGCGGGGGTGCTTACGAGCAGTACTTC
d_call: TRBD2
clone_size: NA
v_call: TRBV9
j_call: TRBJ2-7

cdr3_aa: CASSANRNYGYTF
cdr3_nt: TGCGCCAGCAGTGCGAACAGGAACTATGGCTACACCTTC
d_call: NA
clone_size: NA
v_call: TRBV10-2
j_call: TRBJ1-2

cdr3_aa: CASIATGNTEAFF
cdr3_nt: TGTGCCAGCATCGCGACGGGGAACACTGAAGCTTTCTTT
d_call: NA
clone_size: NA
v_call: TRBV11-3
j_call: TRBJ1-1

cdr3_aa: CASQRSLSKEKLFF
cdr3_nt: TGTGCCAGCCAGAGGTCATTAAGTAAGGAAAAACTGTTTTTT
d_call: NA
clone_size: NA
v_call: TRBV2
j_call: TRBJ1-4

cdr3_aa: CASTKEPRSAYEQYF
cdr3_nt: TGTGCCAGCACTAAGGAACCCCGCAGCGCCTACGAGCAGTACTTC
d_call: NA
clone_size: once
v_call: TRBV6-5
j_call: TRBJ2-7

cdr3_aa: CASSLDRGLNTEAFF
cdr3_nt: TGTGCCAGCAGCCTAGACAGGGGCTTGAACACTGAAGCTTTCTTT
d_call: TRBD1
clone_size: NA
v_call: TRBV11-2
j_call: TRBJ1-1

cdr3_aa: CASSARTSGGAARSWEQFF
cdr3_nt: TGTGCCAGCAGCGCGCGGACTAGCGGGGGGGCCGCTCGGTCCTGGGAGCAGTTCTTC
d_call: TRBD2
clone_size: NA
v_call: TRBV11-3
j_call: TRBJ2-1

cdr3_aa: CARKGLAGNNEQFF
cdr3_nt: TGTGCCCGAAAGGGCCTAGCGGGAAACAATGAGCAGTTCTTC
d_call: TRBD2
clone_size: NA
v_call: TRBV30
j_call: TRBJ2-1

cdr3_aa: CASSTSTGYEQYF
cdr3_nt: TGTGCCAGCAGCACCTCGACGGGCTACGAGCAGTACTTC
d_call: NA
clone_size: NA
v_call: TRBV7-3
j_call: TRBJ2-7

cdr3_aa: CASSFGQGNTIYF
cdr3_nt: TGTGCCAGCTCATTCGGACAGGGAAACACCATATATTTT
d_call: NA
clone_size: NA
v_call: TRBV18
j_call: TRBJ1-3

cdr3_aa: CASSPPGLAGRNEQFF
cdr3_nt: TGTGCCAGTAGTCCCCCCGGGCTAGCGGGTAGAAATGAGCAGTTCTTC
d_call: TRBD2
clone_size: NA
v_call: TRBV19
j_call: TRBJ2-1

cdr3_aa: CASSFGQGMAGELFF
cdr3_nt: TGTGCCAGCTCATTCGGACAGGGGATGGCCGGGGAGCTGTTTTTT
d_call: TRBD1
clone_size: NA
v_call: TRBV18
j_call: TRBJ2-2

cdr3_aa: CASSDRALYNEQFF
cdr3_nt: TGTGCCAGCAGCGACAGGGCCCTCTACAATGAGCAGTTCTTC
d_call: TRBD1
clone_size: once
v_call: TRBV28
j_call: TRBJ2-1

cdr3_aa: CASSSSTDTQYF
cdr3_nt: TGTGCCAGCAGTTCAAGCACAGATACGCAGTATTTT
d_call: NA
clone_size: NA
v_call: TRBV6-5
j_call: TRBJ2-3

cdr3_aa: CASSLAGGPNTEAFF
cdr3_nt: TGTGCCAGCAGCTTAGCTGGGGGCCCCAACACTGAAGCTTTCTTT
d_call: NA
clone_size: NA
v_call: TRBV11-3
j_call: TRBJ1-1

cdr3_aa: CASSLFRFNTGELFF
cdr3_nt: TGTGCCAGCAGCTTATTTCGGTTCAACACCGGGGAGCTGTTTTTT
d_call: NA
clone_size: NA
v_call: TRBV7-2
j_call: TRBJ2-2

cdr3_aa: CASSVGSGGLYTDTQYF
cdr3_nt: TGTGCCAGCAGCGTAGGTAGCGGGGGGCTCTACACAGATACGCAGTATTTT
d_call: TRBD2
clone_size: once
v_call: TRBV9
j_call: TRBJ2-3

cdr3_aa: CASSMYGTGNTEAFF
cdr3_nt: TGTGCCAGTAGTATGTACGGGACTGGGAACACTGAAGCTTTCTTT
d_call: NA
clone_size: NA
v_call: TRBV19
j_call: TRBJ1-1

cdr3_aa: CASSLAGQDYGYTF
cdr3_nt: TGCGCCAGCAGCTTGGCCGGACAGGACTATGGCTACACCTTC
d_call: TRBD1
clone_size: NA
v_call: TRBV5-1
j_call: TRBJ1-2